One and the same sample provided the 13 T cell receptor beta chains below, sequenced in a study of T cell clones after liver transplantation. The table came from immunoSEQ multiplex PCR; TCRdb's copy has only in-frame clones and leaves some out. Here the sample spans around 77,000 clones, 75% to 85% being singletons. Source: CD4+ T cells from blood, taken 12 months after liver transplant. The receptors originated from a human patient who received a liver transplant. Some T cells may originate from the graft donor.

V usage is TRBV7-9 and J usage is TRBJ2-1; D is possibly TRBD2 (5 bases). Germline V gene data show CDR1 as SEHNR and CDR2 as FQNEAQ (reference sequence). V lost 4 bases and J lost 6, with 16 bases in between. The CDR3 has 15 residues. In DNA form, the CDR3 reads TGTGCCAGCAGCTCGACCGGACTCTCTTCCAATGAGCAGTTCTTC. It translates to CASSSTGLSSNEQFF.

The J gene is TRBJ2-1, the V gene TRBV4-1; no reliable D call. Germline CDR1 and CDR2: MGHRA and YSYEKL. With 1 base removed from V and 1 base from J, the gap between germline ends came to 14 bases. This CDR3 is 17 amino acids long. Here the CDR3 DNA reads TGCGCCAGCAGCCAAGGCGCTGGGTGGAGTTCCTACAATGAGCAGTTCTTC. Translated: CASSQGAGWSSYNEQFF.

The chain recombines TRBV27 with TRBJ1-2; the match to TRBD1 covers 9 bases. There are 16 residues in the CDR3. Germline V CDR1 and CDR2: MNHEY, SMNVEV (reference sequence). V shed 6 bases and J 5 bases; nucleotides not matched to a gene: 13. CDR3 residues: CASSLDRWGQGYGYTF. The DNA of the CDR3 is TGTGCCAGCAGCTTAGACCGATGGGGACAGGGATATGGCTACACCTTC.

This clone has only one observation. The rearrangement uses TRBV5-1 and TRBJ2-5; 12 bases agree with TRBD2. V trimming: 6 bases; J trimming: 4 bases; junction bases outside the gene matches: 7. The CDR3 runs to 15 residues. CDR1 is SGHRS and CDR2 is YFSETQ in the germline V gene. As DNA, the CDR3 is TGCGCCAGCAAAAGACTAGCGGGAGTCAGAGAGACCCAGTACTTC. This codes for CASKRLAGVRETQYF.

The chain recombines TRBV5-1 with TRBJ2-1; 7 bases are shared with TRBD1. V was clipped by 5 bases and J by 4 bases; unmatched bases: 6. The CDR3 loop spans 14 amino acids. Germline V gene data show CDR1 as SGHRS and CDR2 as YFSETQ. The CDR3 nucleotides read TGCGCCAGCAGTTTCGAGACAGGGTACAATGAGCAGTTCTTC. It yields the protein CASSFETGYNEQFF.

The chain carries TRBV28 and TRBJ2-1; 8 bases map to TRBD2. The germline CDR1 and CDR2 sequences are MDHEN and SYDVKM. The CDR3 runs 16 residues. V lost 7 bases, J lost 4 bases, and 12 bases stayed unmatched. CDR3 DNA: TGTGCCAGCAATCCCACGGGACTAGGTTTTTACAATGAGCAGTTCTTC. Amino acid sequence: CASNPTGLGFYNEQFF.

This clone was seen just once. The chain combines TRBV12-5 with TRBJ2-3, with 8 bases that match TRBD2. Germline lookup yields CDR1 LGHNT and CDR2 FRNRAP. V lost 2 bases to trimming and J lost 4 bases; unmatched junction nucleotides: 5. The CDR3 is 15 amino acids. CDR3 DNA: TGTGCTAGTGGTTTGAGAGCGGGAGCGGCAGATACGCAGTATTTT. Amino acids: CASGLRAGAADTQYF.

V and J are TRBV27 and TRBJ1-1; 10 nucleotides match TRBD1. The CDR3 is 15 residues long. Per the germline V gene, CDR1 is MNHEY and CDR2 is SMNVEV (reference sequence). The J segment lost 5 bases and the V segment lost 7 bases, leaving 10 bases of the junction unmatched. In DNA form, the CDR3 reads TGTGCCAGCAAGACATCGGGACAGGGGTGGACTGAAGCTTTCTTT. Translation: CASKTSGQGWTEAFF.

The rearrangement joins TRBV2 to TRBJ1-2; D is ambiguous. The ends were cut back, 6 bases at V and 3 bases at J, with 8 bases in the middle. Germline V gene sequence: CDR1 SNHLY, CDR2 FYNNEI. The CDR3 runs to 12 residues. CDR3 in amino acids: CASRGRDYGYTF. Here the CDR3 DNA reads TGTGCCAGCAGGGGGAGAGACTATGGCTACACCTTC.

The chain is built from TRBV28 and TRBJ1-5; tentatively, D is TRBD1 (5 bases). The CDR3 length is 19 residues. Trimming removed 2 bases at V and 0 bases at J, with 20 bases between. Germline V gene lookup returns CDR1 MDHEN and CDR2 SYDVKM. The DNA for the CDR3 is TGTGCCAGCAGTTTAGGAGGGGTTAGTGGTGGGTATAGCAATCAGCCCCAGCATTTT. Translated: CASSLGGVSGGYSNQPQHF.

DNA of the CDR3: TGTGCCAGCAGCTTAGCCCCGAGTAGCGAGACCTACGAGCAGTACTTC. It translates to CASSLAPSSETYEQYF. The chain links TRBV7-9 to TRBJ2-7; D possibly corresponds to TRBD2 (5 bases). The CDR3 is 16 residues long. V was shortened by 0 bases and J by 2 bases, with 14 bases between the two germline ends. CDR1 and CDR2 from the germline V gene are SEHNR and FQNEAQ (reference sequence).

The V call is TRBV30, the J call TRBJ1-5; TRBD1 might be the D (6 bases). V was trimmed by 1 base and J by 4 bases, leaving 11 bases between them. CDR1 GTSNPN and CDR2 SVGIG come from the germline V gene (reference sequence). This CDR3 comprises 14 residues. CDR3 nucleotides: TGTGCCTGGAGTGAGGGGGGCATTAATCAGCCCCAGCATTTT. This translates into CAWSEGGINQPQHF.

The chain employs TRBV5-1 and TRBJ2-5, with D perhaps TRBD2 (5 bases). The CDR3 consists of 15 residues. Germline V gene lookup returns CDR1 SGHRS and CDR2 YFSETQ. Between the trimmed V and J ends, which lost 0 bases and 5 bases, there was a span of 14 bases. The CDR3 nucleotides are TGCGCCAGCAGCTTGGGAGGGTCTAATGGGGAGACCCAGTACTTC. Amino acids: CASSLGGSNGETQYF.